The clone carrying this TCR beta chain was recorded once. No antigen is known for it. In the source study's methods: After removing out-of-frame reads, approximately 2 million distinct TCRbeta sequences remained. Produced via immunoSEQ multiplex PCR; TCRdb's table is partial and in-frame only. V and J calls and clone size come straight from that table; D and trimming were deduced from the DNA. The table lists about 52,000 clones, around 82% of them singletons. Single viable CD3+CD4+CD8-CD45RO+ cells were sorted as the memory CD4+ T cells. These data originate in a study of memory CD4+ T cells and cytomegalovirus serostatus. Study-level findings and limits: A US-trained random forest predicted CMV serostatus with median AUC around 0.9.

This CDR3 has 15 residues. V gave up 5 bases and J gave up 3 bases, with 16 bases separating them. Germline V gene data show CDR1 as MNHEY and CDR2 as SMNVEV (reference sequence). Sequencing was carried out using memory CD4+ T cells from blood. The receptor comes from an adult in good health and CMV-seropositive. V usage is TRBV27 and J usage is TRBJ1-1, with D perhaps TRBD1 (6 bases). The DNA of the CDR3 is TGTGCCAGCAGTCCAAAGGCCACAGGGTACACTGAAGCTTTCTTT. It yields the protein CASSPKATGYTEAFF.